Below, 5 T cell receptor beta chains from the same sample are listed, as sequenced in a study of T cell repertoires in cytomegalovirus infection. TCRdb re-analysed the reads in MiXCR, keeping a single row per CDR3 protein. This table has approximately 400,000 distinct CDR3 sequences, approximately 31% appearing once. Sequencing input: PBMCs. Every receptor here comes from a human donor in good health (CMV status not recorded). Some clones in this sample may be carry-over from other donors' samples.

In regard to this clonotype: Sequence at one end of the junction differs from germline and may be a read error. This sequence joins TRBV7-8 and TRBJ2-1; no firm D call. Per germline, CDR1 SGHVS and CDR2 FQNEAQ. This CDR3 is built from 12 residues. CDR3 bases: TGTGCAAGCAGCTTCCTCGTCCATGAGAAGTTCTTC. Translation: CASSFLVHEKFF. Based on the CDR3 plus reference TRBV7-8 and TRBJ2-1, the full variable domain is GAGVSQSPRYKVAKRGQDVALRCDPISGHVSLFWYQQALGQGPEFLTYFQNEAQLDKSGLPSDRFFAERPEGSVSTLKIQRTQQEDSAVYLCASSFLVHEKFFGPGTRLTVL.

The chain uses TRBV4-2 and TRBJ2-7; 8 nucleotides line up with TRBD1. The CDR3 extends over 15 amino acids. J gave up 4 bases and V 2 bases, and 7 bases lay outside the gene matches. Per the germline V gene, CDR1 is LGHNA and CDR2 is YNFKEQ. CDR3 nucleotide sequence: TGTGCCAGCAGCCAATCCCTGGACAGGGCTTACGAGCAGTACTTC. Its translation: CASSQSLDRAYEQYF.

This clonotype appeared once. Since no conserved phenylalanine or tryptophan closes the CDR3, a read error is the likely cause. The J gene is TRBJ2-7, the V gene TRBV7-8, with a tentative D call TRBD2 (5 bases). V dropped 9 bases and J dropped 7 bases, with 19 bases sitting between them. The CDR3 spans 13 residues. The V gene's germline CDR1 is SGHVS and CDR2 FQNEAQ. The CDR3: CARSPLGALEQYC. CDR3 DNA sequence: TGTGCCAGAAGCCCCCTGGGAGCCCTGGAGCAGTACTGC.

Points on this clonotype: The junction shows a germline mismatch at one end, possibly a read error. The rearrangement links TRBV6-8 to TRBJ2-3; 10 nucleotides line up with TRBD2. The CDR3 is made up of 16 amino acids. CDR1 is MNHGY, CDR2 SAAAGT, per germline. The CDR3 protein is CASSYLSGGAGDTPYF. In DNA form, the CDR3 reads TGTGCCAGCAGTTACCTCAGCGGGGGGGCGGGAGATACGCCGTATTTT.

This clonotype was seen a handful of times. The gene calls are TRBV19 and TRBJ2-3; D uncertain. CDR1 and CDR2 from the germline V gene are LNHDA and SQIVND (reference sequence). The CDR3 consists of 14 residues. V was clipped by 3 bases and J by 0 bases, with 7 bases between them. In DNA, the CDR3 is TGTGCCAGTAGTATTATCTTTAGCACAGATACGCAGTATTTT. The encoded protein is CASSIIFSTDTQYF.